These 20 T cell receptor beta chains were all obtained from the same sample, sequenced in a study of T cells after yellow fever vaccination. TCRdb redid the calling of the 5' RACE reads with MiXCR, one entry per CDR3 protein. Among around 140,000 distinct CDR3 sequences listed, roughly 6.7% were seen once. The sample was CD4+ T cells sorted from PBMCs, taken 10 days after the yellow fever booster vaccination. The receptors here all came from a man aged 25-45 years who received the YFV17D yellow fever vaccine.

This clonotype has more than one count but fewer than ten. The V call is TRBV12-3 or TRBV12-4, the J call TRBJ2-1; D gene uncertain. Trimming shortened V by 6 bases and J by 6 bases, and 3 bases separated the two germline ends. This CDR3 region has 10 residues. CDR3 residues: CASRSNEQFF. The CDR3 nucleotides read TGTGCCAGCAGGAGCAATGAGCAGTTCTTC.

This clonotype was seen repeatedly, ten times or more. This chain links TRBV5-1 with TRBJ1-3; no clear D. V was cut by 1 base and J by 0 bases, with 5 bases left in between. The CDR3 extends over 14 amino acids. From germline, CDR1 is SGHRS and CDR2 YFSETQ. The chain's CDR3 is CASSLTNSGNTIYF. CDR3 in DNA: TGCGCCAGCAGCTTGACCAACTCTGGAAACACCATATATTTT. Complete variable domain (other parts from reference TRBV5-1 and TRBJ1-3): KAGVTQTPRYLIKTRGQQVTLSCSPISGHRSVSWYQQTPGQGLQFLFEYFSETQRNKGNFPGRFSGRQFSNSRSEMNVSTLELGDSALYLCASSLTNSGNTIYFGEGSWLTVV.

This chain connects TRBV20-1 to TRBJ1-1; D is unresolved. There are 13 residues in the CDR3. Trimming left V 4 bases short and J 11 bases short, with 20 bases between. Germline CDR1 and CDR2: DFQATT and SNEGSKA (reference sequence). The DNA of the CDR3 is TGCAGTGCTACCAAGGTGACGGGGAGGGTGGCTTTCTTT. Encoded protein: CSATKVTGRVAFF.

This clonotype showed up many times. The V gene is TRBV19, the J gene TRBJ2-1; D is unresolved. V was pared by 1 base and J by 8 bases, with 9 bases between. The germline gives CDR1 LNHDA, CDR2 SQIVND (reference sequence). This CDR3 region has 13 residues. In DNA, the CDR3 is TGTGCCAGTAGTATAGCCCCCCGATATGAGCAGTTCTTC. Protein product: CASSIAPRYEQFF.

There are many counts of this clonotype. The chain has TRBV18 and TRBJ2-1, with a possible D match to TRBD2 (6 bases). CDR3 length: 17 residues. Germline V gene lookup returns CDR1 KGHSH and CDR2 LQKENI. The V end lost 0 bases, the J end lost 12 bases, and 24 bases lay between the germline ends. CDR3 region: CASSPPGGTGARDRQFF. The CDR3 coding sequence is TGTGCCAGCTCACCACCGGGGGGTACAGGAGCGAGGGATCGGCAGTTCTTC. Supplemented by reference TRBV18 and TRBJ2-1, the full variable domain reads NAGVMQNPRHLVRRRGQEARLRCSPMKGHSHVYWYRQLPEEGLKFMVYLQKENIIDESGMPKERFSAEFPKEGPSILRIQQVVRGDSAAYFCASSPPGGTGARDRQFFGPGTRLTVL.

This clonotype has a handful of counts. The rearrangement uses TRBV4-3 and TRBJ1-4, with D maybe TRBD1 (6 bases). Trimming took 1 base from V and 1 from J, leaving 13 bases between them. The CDR3 is 17 residues long. Germline assignment: CDR1 LGHNA and CDR2 YSLEER. DNA of the CDR3: TGCGCCAGCAGCCAAGGGCTCGGACAGCTAACTAATGAAAAACTGTTTTTT. This translates into CASSQGLGQLTNEKLFF.

This clonotype has a count of ten or more. The V call is TRBV18, the J call TRBJ2-7; 15 bases are a match to TRBD2. Germline assignment: CDR1 KGHSH and CDR2 LQKENI. The V segment lost 3 bases and the J segment 6 bases; nucleotides outside the gene matches: 0. This CDR3 contains 14 residues. CDR3 coding DNA: TGTGCCAGCTCACCGGGACTAGCGGGAGGCGAGCAGTACTTC. This sequence encodes CASSPGLAGGEQYF.

This clonotype showed up many times. The chain couples TRBV7-9 to TRBJ2-1; 10 nucleotides align to TRBD2. Germline CDR1 reads SEHNR; CDR2 reads FQNEAQ (reference sequence). This CDR3 has 15 amino acids. Unmatched junction bases numbered 9, after V lost 5 bases and J lost 8 bases. DNA of the CDR3: TGTGCCAGCAGCGGAGGACTAGCGGCTTTCGATGAGCAGTTCTTC. It encodes CASSGGLAAFDEQFF.

This clonotype was counted only a few times. This sequence joins TRBV7-6 and TRBJ2-6; D gene uncertain. CDR3 length equals 15 residues. The V gene's germline CDR1 is SGHVS and CDR2 FNYEAQ. The V gene lost 2 bases and the J gene lost 4 bases, with 9 bases spanning the gap. CDR3 nucleotide sequence: TGTGCCAGCAGCTTATACGGAGCGGGGGCCAACGTCCTGACTTTC. Amino acid sequence: CASSLYGAGANVLTF.

This clonotype is medium-sized. The chain links TRBV5-1 to TRBJ2-1, with D perhaps matching TRBD1 or TRBD2 (5 bases each). Germline V gene sequence: CDR1 SGHRS, CDR2 YFSETQ. V dropped 5 bases and J dropped 0 bases, with 12 bases sitting between them. This CDR3 contains 15 residues. The CDR3 protein is CASRSVGGSYNEQFF. CDR3 DNA: TGCGCCAGCAGAAGTGTTGGGGGCTCCTACAATGAGCAGTTCTTC.

In regard to this clonotype: This may be a read error, as it is one base from a much larger clone. The chain carries TRBV14 and TRBJ2-3; 12 bases are a match to TRBD2. This CDR3 spans 15 amino acids. Trimming took 2 bases from V and 10 from J; bases not matched to a gene: 7. Germline lookup yields CDR1 SGHDN and CDR2 FVKESK. The chain's CDR3 is CASSQSTSGSHAQYF. Written as DNA, the CDR3 is TGTGCCAGCAGCCAATCGACTAGCGGGAGCCATGCGCAGTATTTT. Filled out from reference TRBV14 and TRBJ2-3, the complete variable domain reads EAGVTQFPSHSVIEKGQTVTLRCDPISGHDNLYWYRRVMGKEIKFLLHFVKESKQDESGMPNNRFLAERTGGTYSTLKVQPAELEDSGVYFCASSQSTSGSHAQYFGPGTRLTVL.

This clonotype has at least ten counts. In nucleotides, the CDR3 is TGTGCCAGCAGCCAGTTCGACGGGACAAGAAGCGGGAGTGGCGCAGATACGCAGTATTTT. Its protein product is CASSQFDGTRSGSGADTQYF. V usage is TRBV7-8 and J usage is TRBJ2-3; the match to TRBD2 covers 8 bases. This CDR3 comprises 20 residues. Germline-derived CDR1 and CDR2 are SGHVS and FQNEAQ. Unmatched junction bases numbered 23, after V lost 5 bases and J lost 4 bases.

This clonotype was counted ten times or more. The genes are TRBV5-1 and TRBJ2-2; D gene unclear. CDR3 length: 14 residues. The V end was cut by 6 bases, the J end by 7 bases, with 16 bases between. The germline V gene has CDR1 SGHRS and CDR2 YFSETQ. The CDR3 region has the DNA TGCGCCAGCATCGTGAACCCCTCCAGCGGGGAGCTGTTTTTT. Translated, it gives CASIVNPSSGELFF.

The genes are TRBV5-1 and TRBJ2-5; D is unresolved. CDR3 size: 14 residues. Trimming took off 0 bases at V and 3 bases at J, with 9 bases between the two ends. CDR1 and CDR2 (germline): SGHRS, YFSETQ. CDR3 amino acids: CASSLASLEETQYF. The CDR3 bases are TGCGCCAGCAGCTTGGCCAGTTTAGAAGAGACCCAGTACTTC.

In this sample, this clonotype turned up a few times. This chain joins TRBV29-1 and TRBJ1-2, with TRBD1 as a possible D gene (5 bases). The CDR3 has 14 residues. Germline V gene lookup returns CDR1 SQVTM and CDR2 ANQGSEA. V was clipped by 6 bases and J by 6 bases, with 20 bases between them. CDR3 loop: CSVITDRRVDGYTF. Written as DNA, the CDR3 is TGCAGCGTAATAACCGACAGAAGGGTCGATGGCTACACCTTC.

This clonotype showed up many times. The rearrangement joins TRBV20-1 to TRBJ2-7, with a tentative D call TRBD1 (5 bases). The germline V gene encodes CDR1 DFQATT and CDR2 SNEGSKA (reference sequence). The CDR3 runs to 13 residues. Trimming stripped 5 bases from V and 6 bases from J, with 17 bases between. The chain's CDR3 is CSAVTVSLTEQYF. CDR3 coding DNA: TGCAGTGCTGTGACAGTAAGCCTAACCGAGCAGTACTTC.

This clonotype was recorded many times. The chain joins TRBV2 to TRBJ1-5; D not certain. Germline-derived CDR1 and CDR2 are SNHLY and FYNNEI. With 3 bases removed from V and 6 bases from J, the gap between germline ends came to 9 bases. CDR3 size: 13 residues. This CDR3 is CASSEVGFQPQHF. CDR3 DNA sequence: TGTGCCAGCAGTGAGGTAGGGTTTCAGCCCCAGCATTTT.

This clonotype came up many times. The chain has TRBV5-4 and TRBJ2-3; 10 nucleotides line up with TRBD1. The V segment lost 4 bases and the J segment 3 bases; nucleotides outside the gene matches: 20. Germline values: CDR1 SGHNT, CDR2 YYREEE (reference sequence). CDR3 size: 20 residues. CDR3 bases: TGTGCCAGCAGCAGCCCCGGGAGGACAGGGGGGAATTTTGTGACAGATACGCAGTATTTT. Translated, it gives CASSSPGRTGGNFVTDTQYF. The full variable domain, in which reference TRBV5-4 and TRBJ2-3 provide the parts outside the CDR3, is ETGVTQSPTHLIKTRGQQVTLRCSSQSGHNTVSWYQQALGQGPQFIFQYYREEENGRGNFPPRFSGLQFPNYSSELNVNALELDDSALYLCASSSPGRTGGNFVTDTQYFGPGTRLTVL.

At least ten counts were recorded for this clonotype. The chain combines TRBV7-2 with TRBJ2-2; D is possibly TRBD1 or TRBD2 (6 bases each). CDR1 and CDR2 (germline): SGHTA, FQGNSA. The V gene lost 5 bases and the J gene lost 4 bases, with 14 bases spanning the gap. The CDR3 has 15 amino acids. For the CDR3, the DNA is TGTGCCAGCAGCCAAGGGGGGTTTGGCACCGGGGAGCTGTTTTTT. Protein product: CASSQGGFGTGELFF.

Turning to this clonotype: It may be a read error: a sequence one base away is much more abundant. CDR3 amino acids: CASSLAPGPGNIQYF. In DNA form, the CDR3 reads TGTGCCAGCAGCCTCGCACCGGGACCGGGCAACATTCAGTACTTC. The rearrangement uses TRBV11-3 and TRBJ2-4; D possibly matches TRBD1 or TRBD2 (5 bases each). V dropped 5 bases and J dropped 7 bases, with 18 bases sitting between them. The length of the CDR3 is 15 residues. CDR1 and CDR2 (germline): SGHNT, YENEEA.